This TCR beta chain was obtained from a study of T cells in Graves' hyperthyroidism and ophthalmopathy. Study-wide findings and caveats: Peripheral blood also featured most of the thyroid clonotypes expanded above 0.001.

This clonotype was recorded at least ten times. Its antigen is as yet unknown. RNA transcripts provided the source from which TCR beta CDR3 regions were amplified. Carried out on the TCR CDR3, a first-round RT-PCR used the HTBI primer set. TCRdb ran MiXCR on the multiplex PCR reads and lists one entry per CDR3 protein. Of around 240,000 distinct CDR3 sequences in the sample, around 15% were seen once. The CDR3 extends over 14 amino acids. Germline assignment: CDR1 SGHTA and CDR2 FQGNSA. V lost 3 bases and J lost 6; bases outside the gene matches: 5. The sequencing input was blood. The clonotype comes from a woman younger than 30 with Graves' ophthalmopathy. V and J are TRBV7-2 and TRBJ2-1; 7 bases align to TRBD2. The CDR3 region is CASSLGGVRNEQFF. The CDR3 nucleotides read TGTGCCAGCAGCTTGGGAGGGGTCCGCAATGAGCAGTTCTTC.